The clone carrying this TCR beta chain was seen once. Its target is unknown. This sample is part of a study of T cell repertoires in cytomegalovirus infection. About the research overall: Evidence of both CMV infection and a matching HLA type came from public TCR beta signatures.

TCRdb independently ran MiXCR on the reads; one entry per CDR3 protein. The data contain under 800,000 distinct CDR3 sequences, 20% to 25% of them singletons. Points from the study as a whole: In two of eight donors, the top clonotype was HLA-C-restricted CMV-specific. There were carriers of CMV plus the relevant HLA, and cumulative public TCR beta family frequency identified them.

The TCR comes from a human donor in good health (CMV status not recorded). Some clones in this sample may be carry-over from other donors' samples. Input material: CD8+ T cells from PBMCs.

As DNA, the CDR3 is TGCAGTGCTAGAGATATGACTAGCGGGGGCCCGGCCCATGAGCAGTTCTTC. This encodes CSARDMTSGGPAHEQFF. This chain joins TRBV20-1 and TRBJ2-1, with 12 bases matching TRBD2. Per germline, CDR1 DFQATT and CDR2 SNEGSKA (reference sequence). The CDR3 extends over 17 amino acids. Trimming removed 0 bases from V and 8 bases from J; junction bases left unmatched: 11.